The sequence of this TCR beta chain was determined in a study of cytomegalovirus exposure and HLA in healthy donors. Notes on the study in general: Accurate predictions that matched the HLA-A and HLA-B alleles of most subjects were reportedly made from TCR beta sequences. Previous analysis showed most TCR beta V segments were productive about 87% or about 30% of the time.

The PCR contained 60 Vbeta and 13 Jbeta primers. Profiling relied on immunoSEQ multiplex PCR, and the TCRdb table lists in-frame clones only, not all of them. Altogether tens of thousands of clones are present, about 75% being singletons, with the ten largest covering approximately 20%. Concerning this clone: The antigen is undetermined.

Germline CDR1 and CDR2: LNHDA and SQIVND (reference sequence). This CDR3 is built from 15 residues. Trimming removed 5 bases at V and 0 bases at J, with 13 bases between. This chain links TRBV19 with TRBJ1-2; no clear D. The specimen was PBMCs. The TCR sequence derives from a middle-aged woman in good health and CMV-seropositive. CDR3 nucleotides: TGTGCCAGTAGTCTTGCCGGGTTGTCTAACTATGGCTACACCTTC. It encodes CASSLAGLSNYGYTF.